These 7 T cell receptor beta chains were all obtained from the same sample, sequenced in a study of cytomegalovirus exposure and HLA in healthy donors. PCR primers comprised 60 Vbeta and 13 Jbeta primers. TCRdb keeps only in-frame clones here, not all; method: immunoSEQ multiplex PCR. The table records about 160,000 clones, approximately 80% of them present only once. The sequenced sample was PBMCs. These receptors came from a male donor in good health and CMV-seropositive.

V is TRBV6-4 and J is TRBJ2-7; 14 bases align to TRBD2. Trimming took 6 bases from V and 1 from J; bases not matched to a gene: 2. Germline V gene lookup returns CDR1 MRHNA and CDR2 SNTAGT. The CDR3 runs to 15 residues. The CDR3 sequence: CASSRLAGGSYEQYF. The CDR3 bases are TGTGCCAGCAGCAGACTAGCGGGAGGGTCCTACGAGCAGTACTTC.

V is TRBV4-3 and J is TRBJ1-5; D unclear. Germline CDR1 LGHNA, CDR2 YSLEER. This CDR3 region has 14 residues. V gave up 0 bases and J gave up 3 bases, with 6 bases separating them. CDR3 coding DNA: TGCGCCAGCAGCCAAGATCCCATCAATCAGCCCCAGCATTTT. It translates to CASSQDPINQPQHF.

This clone was seen a few times. This sequence joins TRBV6-6 and TRBJ2-5, with 12 positions matching TRBD2. CDR3 length: 15 amino acids. In germline, CDR1 is MNHNY, CDR2 SVGAGI (reference sequence). The V segment lost 5 bases and the J segment 5 bases; nucleotides outside the gene matches: 6. The CDR3, as DNA: TGTGCCAGCAGTCAGACTAGCGGGAGATCGGAGACCCAGTACTTC. This encodes CASSQTSGRSETQYF.

This clone was detected once. V and J are TRBV9 and TRBJ2-7, with D possibly being TRBD2 (5 bases). V was clipped by 4 bases and J by 0 bases, with 11 bases between them. The V gene's germline CDR1 is SGDLS and CDR2 YYNGEE. The CDR3 contains 14 residues. This CDR3 reads CASSRERSSYEQYF. CDR3 in DNA: TGTGCCAGCAGCCGGGAAAGAAGCTCCTACGAGCAGTACTTC.

The chain links TRBV6-5 to TRBJ2-7; tentative D call: TRBD1 (5 bases). V was trimmed by 6 bases and J by 0 bases, leaving 15 bases between them. The CDR3 is 15 residues long. Germline CDR1 is MNHEY and CDR2 is SVGAGI. Here the CDR3 reads CASRSIGAVSYEQYF. CDR3 DNA: TGTGCCAGCAGGTCGATTGGGGCAGTCTCCTACGAGCAGTACTTC.

The chain couples TRBV9 to TRBJ2-7; the match to TRBD1 covers 7 bases. The CDR3 contains 13 residues. Germline V lookup: CDR1 SGDLS, CDR2 YYNGEE. The V segment lost 3 bases and the J segment 6 bases; nucleotides outside the gene matches: 6. CDR3 residues: CASSETGLTEQYF. CDR3 nucleotide sequence: TGTGCCAGCAGCGAGACAGGGCTGACCGAGCAGTACTTC.

V usage is TRBV5-1 and J usage is TRBJ2-3; a possible D gene is TRBD2 (5 bases). CDR3 length equals 14 residues. The ends were cut back, 2 bases at V and 6 bases at J, with 13 bases in the middle. CDR1 and CDR2 from the germline V gene are SGHRS and YFSETQ. CDR3 DNA: TGCGCCAGCAGCTTAGGCGGGCTTGGGGATACGCAGTATTTT. Amino acid sequence: CASSLGGLGDTQYF.